This T cell receptor beta chain came from a study of ipilimumab plus nivolumab after autologous stem cell transplantation. Whole-study context: The myeloma cohort included high-risk transplant-naive patients and patients relapsing within 3 years of a first autologous transplant. Regarding the study as a whole: TCR repertoire, Treg phenotype and gut microbiota reportedly support more study of this approach.

V lost 0 bases and J lost 5, with 11 bases in between. The CDR3 runs to 14 residues. Looked up from germline, CDR1 is SGHRS and CDR2 is YFSETQ. As regards this clone: The target antigen is unknown.

Assay: immunoSEQ multiplex PCR; the TCRdb copy retains only in-frame clones and omits some. The repertoire includes about 10,000 clones, 60% to 80% of them detected once, and 15% to 20% sits in the top ten. Checkpoint therapy with ipilimumab 1 mg/kg began 14 to 28 days after transplant. Specimen: PBMCs, collected in a trial of ipilimumab plus nivolumab as post-transplant consolidation. The gene calls are TRBV5-1 and TRBJ2-5; no definite D call. The TCR was taken from a female donor with multiple myeloma. The chain's CDR3 is CASSLEASRETQYF. The CDR3 DNA reads as TGCGCCAGCAGCTTGGAGGCATCTAGGGAGACCCAGTACTTC.